This T cell receptor beta chain was sequenced in a study of PD-L1 blockade in urothelial cancer. The CDR3 is 15 residues long. The V end lost 6 bases, the J end lost 6 bases, and 17 bases lay between the germline ends. The germline gives CDR1 ENHRY, CDR2 SYGVKD. Time point of the sample: pretreatment peripheral blood. Only a few counts were recorded for this clone. Every PCR got spiked synthetic TCR analog templates. Only in-frame clones appear in the TCRdb table, and some are missing; sequencing was by immunoSEQ multiplex PCR. In the table there are approximately 90,000 clones, about 84% of which are singletons.

The chain couples TRBV10-3 to TRBJ2-2, with D possibly TRBD2 on 5 matching bases. The receptor's source is a man aged 60 to 69 with urothelial cancer. Sequenced here: PBMCs, sampled around atezolizumab (anti-PD-L1) treatment. The CDR3 protein is CAIRVSTDGAGELFF. The CDR3 nucleotides are TGTGCCATCAGGGTTTCGACTGACGGGGCCGGGGAGCTGTTTTTT.